This TCR beta chain was sequenced during a study of beta chain features in type 1 diabetes. Every donor provided one heparinised blood draw, which averaged about 120 mL. Study results and caveats: Moderate but significant shortening of TCRB CDR3s was recorded in all four CD4+ subsets from Type 1 diabetes patients. Overrepresentation of cells with high TCR expression could result from cDNA sequencing.

The junction had 5 bases not matched to a gene; V was cut back by 1 base and J by 6 bases. The CDR3 has 14 residues. CDR1 and CDR2 (germline): SGHTA, FQGNSA. The study reverse transcribed the entire isolated RNA, so it sequenced expressed TCRB transcripts. Data came from immunoSEQ multiplex PCR; TCRdb stores just in-frame clones and leaves some out. The sample lists approximately 600,000 clones; around 12% were seen once. This clone was counted a few times. Its antigen is not identified. The source of this sequence is a man aged 25-45 years with type 1 diabetes. Input material: naive CD4+ T cells from blood. The chain couples TRBV7-2 to TRBJ2-7, with 8 bases that match TRBD1. The CDR3 bases are TGTGCCAGCAGCTTAGACAGGGGGTTCTCCGAGCAGTACTTC. Protein sequence: CASSLDRGFSEQYF.